The 24 T cell receptor beta chains listed next were all sequenced from one sample in a study of cytomegalovirus exposure and HLA in healthy donors. 60 Vbeta and 13 Jbeta primers were used in PCR. TCRdb keeps only in-frame clones here, not all; method: immunoSEQ multiplex PCR. The top ten hold around 9% of the sample, which has 160,000 or so clones, approximately 78% seen once. What was sequenced was PBMCs. These receptors were obtained from a male donor in good health and CMV-seropositive.

This chain uses TRBV6-5 with TRBJ2-3, with D perhaps matching TRBD1 (6 bases). Deletions cut 8 bases from V and 2 bases from J, with 14 bases between. The CDR3 has 14 residues. Germline assignment: CDR1 MNHEY and CDR2 SVGAGI. In nucleotides, the CDR3 is TGTGCCAGCGGGGGCCCAGGGAACACAGATACGCAGTATTTT. Residues: CASGGPGNTDTQYF.

Comments on this clone: A read error may account for a junction end that differs from germline. This sequence joins TRBV13 and TRBJ2-4; 10 bases match TRBD2. The CDR3 is 14 residues long. Germline V gene sequence: CDR1 PRHDT, CDR2 FYEKMQ (reference sequence). CDR3 in amino acids: CASSAGTSVNSQYF. The CDR3 nucleotides read TGTGCCAGCAGCGCCGGGACTAGCGTAAACAGTCAGTACTTC.

This chain links TRBV6-1 with TRBJ1-2; weak D call: TRBD1 (5 bases). Germline lookup yields CDR1 MNHNS and CDR2 SASEGT. V was clipped by 7 bases and J by 0 bases, with 9 bases between them. The CDR3 consists of 13 residues. The CDR3: CASTMTANYGYTF. The CDR3 coding sequence is TGTGCCAGCACCATGACAGCTAACTATGGCTACACCTTC.

The gene calls are TRBV5-4 and TRBJ2-7; 8 bases align to TRBD2. Germline V CDR1 and CDR2: SGHNT, YYREEE (reference sequence). The CDR3 covers 15 residues. V trimming: 2 bases; J trimming: 7 bases; junction bases outside the gene matches: 11. CDR3 sequence (DNA): TGTGCCAGCAGCTTTGTCGGGGGGGGACTAAAGGAGCAGTACTTC. It specifies CASSFVGGGLKEQYF.

The chain employs TRBV9 and TRBJ1-1; 9 positions match TRBD1. The CDR3 extends over 15 amino acids. The ends lost 4 bases at V and 4 bases at J; junction bases unmatched: 8. Germline CDR1 SGDLS, CDR2 YYNGEE. Here the CDR3 DNA reads TGTGCCAGCAGCCTAGGGACAGGGAGGGGCACTGAAGCTTTCTTT. Translated: CASSLGTGRGTEAFF.

The J gene is TRBJ1-1, the V gene TRBV9, with D hard to call. V was pared by 7 bases and J by 5 bases, with 9 bases between. The CDR3 extends over 11 amino acids. CDR1 is SGDLS and CDR2 is YYNGEE in the germline V gene. DNA for the CDR3: TGTGCCAGCGGCGCGCAGACTGAAGCTTTCTTT. Its translation: CASGAQTEAFF. Combining the CDR3 with reference TRBV9 and TRBJ1-1 gives the whole variable domain DSGVTQTPKHLITATGQRVTLRCSPRSGDLSVYWYQQSLDQGLQFLIQYYNGEERAKGNILERFSAQQFPDLHSELNLSSLELGDSALYFCASGAQTEAFFGQGTRLTVV.

The rearrangement uses TRBV27 and TRBJ2-1, with 7 bases lining up with TRBD2. Germline assignment: CDR1 MNHEY and CDR2 SMNVEV (reference sequence). V lost 5 bases and J lost 9; bases outside the gene matches: 4. The CDR3 covers 12 residues. The DNA for the CDR3 is TGTGCCAGCAGTAACGGGGGGAGTGAGCAGTTCTTC. Its protein is CASSNGGSEQFF.

This chain links TRBV10-2 with TRBJ2-5; 8 positions agree with TRBD2. The CDR3 is 16 residues long. Germline CDR1 is WSHSY and CDR2 is SAAADI. V shed 4 bases and J 3 bases; nucleotides not matched to a gene: 10. CDR3 loop: CASSGYRTSREETQYF. DNA for the CDR3: TGCGCCAGCAGTGGGTACCGGACTAGCAGAGAAGAGACCCAGTACTTC.

This chain joins TRBV27 and TRBJ2-7, with 10 positions matching TRBD1. The CDR3 runs 13 residues. With 4 bases clipped from V and 4 bases from J, the junction kept 1 base outside the gene matches. Germline CDR1 is MNHEY and CDR2 is SMNVEV (reference sequence). Here the CDR3 reads CASSWDRGYEQYF. The CDR3 DNA reads TGTGCCAGCAGTTGGGACAGGGGTTACGAGCAGTACTTC.

This chain uses TRBV27 with TRBJ2-3, with D tentatively TRBD1 (7 bases). The CDR3 consists of 16 residues. Trimming stripped 6 bases from V and 3 bases from J, with 19 bases between. Germline V lookup: CDR1 MNHEY, CDR2 SMNVEV (reference sequence). The CDR3 sequence: CASRVVTGRGTDTQYF. In DNA form, the CDR3 reads TGTGCCAGCAGGGTGGTGACAGGGCGGGGAACAGATACGCAGTATTTT.

The chain links TRBV10-1 to TRBJ2-7; TRBD2 matches 7 bases. The germline CDR1 and CDR2 sequences are WNHNN and SYGVQD (reference sequence). The ends lost 5 bases at V and 6 bases at J; junction bases unmatched: 10. CDR3 size: 14 residues. The CDR3 spells CASSLPGLPSEQYF. CDR3 sequence (DNA): TGCGCCAGCAGTTTACCGGGACTACCATCCGAGCAGTACTTC.

This chain links TRBV6-6 with TRBJ1-5; the match to TRBD1 covers 9 bases. Germline CDR1 is MNHNY and CDR2 is SVGAGI (reference sequence). After removal of 5 bases from V and 5 bases from J, the junction contained 10 bases not matched to a gene. This CDR3 has 16 amino acids. Here the CDR3 DNA reads TGTGCCAGCAGTCCCCGGCCGGGACAGGGTTATCAGCCCCAGCATTTT. It is translated as CASSPRPGQGYQPQHF.

The gene calls are TRBV27 and TRBJ1-2, with 7 bases identical to TRBD1. The V gene end was trimmed by 5 bases and the J gene end by 2 bases; junction bases not matched to a gene: 8. The CDR3 sequence is 15 residues long. Germline values: CDR1 MNHEY, CDR2 SMNVEV (reference sequence). The chain's CDR3 is CASSPQTGTNYGYTF. The CDR3, as DNA: TGTGCCAGCAGTCCGCAGACAGGGACAAACTATGGCTACACCTTC.

The rearrangement links TRBV18 to TRBJ2-2; 12 bases agree with TRBD2. The CDR3 covers 18 residues. Trimming cost V 1 base and J 1 base; bases outside gene matches: 4. Germline CDR1 and CDR2: KGHSH and LQKENI. CDR3 residues: CASSPRLAGGENTGELFF. For the CDR3, the DNA is TGTGCCAGCTCACCACGCCTAGCGGGAGGGGAGAACACCGGGGAGCTGTTTTTT. The full variable domain, rest sourced from reference TRBV18 and TRBJ2-2, is NAGVMQNPRHLVRRRGQEARLRCSPMKGHSHVYWYRQLPEEGLKFMVYLQKENIIDESGMPKERFSAEFPKEGPSILRIQQVVRGDSAAYFCASSPRLAGGENTGELFFGEGSRLTVL.

This clone was detected a few times. V gene TRBV5-1 combines with J gene TRBJ2-3, with 9 bases fitting TRBD2. This CDR3 region has 15 residues. Germline CDR1 SGHRS, CDR2 YFSETQ. J lost 8 bases, V lost 4 bases, and 11 bases had no gene match. The CDR3 bases are TGCGCCAGCAGCCGGGACGGGACTAGCCGAAGTACGCAGTATTTT. Its protein product is CASSRDGTSRSTQYF.

The count of this clone is one. The chain uses TRBV14 and TRBJ1-1; D unresolved. The CDR3 has 15 amino acids. Germline values: CDR1 SGHDN, CDR2 FVKESK. Trimming shortened V by 0 bases and J by 7 bases, and 15 bases separated the two germline ends. The CDR3 bases are TGTGCCAGCAGCCAAGATGAGAAACCGAATAGTGAAGCTTTCTTT. This encodes CASSQDEKPNSEAFF. The variable domain in full, with the rest retrieved from reference TRBV14 and TRBJ1-1, is EAGVTQFPSHSVIEKGQTVTLRCDPISGHDNLYWYRRVMGKEIKFLLHFVKESKQDESGMPNNRFLAERTGGTYSTLKVQPAELEDSGVYFCASSQDEKPNSEAFFGQGTRLTVV.

The V and J genes are TRBV27 and TRBJ1-1, with TRBD1 identical over 9 bases. CDR3 length equals 17 residues. The V segment lost 4 bases and the J segment 2 bases; nucleotides outside the gene matches: 11. Per the germline V gene, CDR1 is MNHEY and CDR2 is SMNVEV (reference sequence). This CDR3 is CASSSRPQGAKNTEAFF. In DNA form, the CDR3 reads TGTGCCAGCAGTTCCCGCCCACAGGGGGCGAAAAACACTGAAGCTTTCTTT.

The gene calls are TRBV6-5 and TRBJ2-3, with 10 positions matching TRBD1. Unmatched junction bases numbered 6, after V lost 2 bases and J lost 7 bases. The length of the CDR3 is 15 residues. The V gene's germline CDR1 is MNHEY and CDR2 SVGAGI. CDR3 amino acids: CASSYVTGGRYTQYF. The CDR3 region has the DNA TGTGCCAGCAGTTACGTGACAGGGGGCCGATATACGCAGTATTTT.

The table lists this clone with a few counts. This chain joins TRBV10-3 and TRBJ2-7, with 10 bases fitting TRBD2. CDR1 is ENHRY and CDR2 is SYGVKD in the germline V gene. With 2 bases clipped from V and 4 bases from J, the junction kept 5 bases outside the gene matches. CDR3 length equals 15 residues. The CDR3 DNA follows: TGTGCCATCAGTGAGAGCCAGCGGGGGGGTTACGAGCAGTACTTC. Protein: CAISESQRGGYEQYF.

This chain joins TRBV7-6 and TRBJ2-3; D remains unclear. Germline V gene lookup returns CDR1 SGHVS and CDR2 FNYEAQ. The V and J ends lost 4 bases and 0 bases respectively, with 8 bases between them. This CDR3 has 14 residues. The CDR3 loop reads CASSYGGSTDTQYF. CDR3 bases: TGTGCCAGCAGCTACGGCGGCAGCACAGATACGCAGTATTTT.

The V and J genes are TRBV19 and TRBJ2-1; the match to TRBD2 covers 10 bases. Germline-derived CDR1 and CDR2 are LNHDA and SQIVND (reference sequence). J lost 4 bases, V lost 5 bases, and 2 bases had no gene match. This CDR3 is 14 amino acids long. The CDR3 sequence: CASSPSGRYNEQFF. The CDR3, as DNA: TGTGCCAGTAGTCCTAGCGGGAGATACAATGAGCAGTTCTTC.

The rearrangement links TRBV5-6 to TRBJ2-3; D possibly corresponds to TRBD2 (6 bases). CDR3 length: 14 amino acids. Germline V lookup: CDR1 SGHDT, CDR2 YYEEEE. V was cut by 3 bases and J by 9 bases, with 17 bases left in between. This chain's CDR3 is CASSSGSSSLTQYF. In nucleotides, the CDR3 is TGTGCCAGCAGCTCCGGGAGTTCGTCCCTGACGCAGTATTTT.

V usage is TRBV9 and J usage is TRBJ1-1; TRBD1 agrees at 7 bases. Trimming removed 4 bases from V and 2 bases from J; junction bases left unmatched: 8. The V gene's germline CDR1 is SGDLS and CDR2 YYNGEE. This CDR3 contains 15 residues. DNA of the CDR3: TGTGCCAGCAGCCGTTTGACAGGGCCTAACACTGAAGCTTTCTTT. Protein: CASSRLTGPNTEAFF.

J is TRBJ1-5 and V is TRBV7-2; no reliable D call. This CDR3 is 13 amino acids long. V dropped 4 bases and J dropped 3 bases, with 7 bases sitting between them. Germline CDR1 and CDR2: SGHTA and FQGNSA. The CDR3 sequence: CASSSKHNQPQHF. In DNA, the CDR3 is TGTGCCAGCAGCTCTAAGCACAATCAGCCCCAGCATTTT.